What follows are 20 T cell receptor beta chains derived from one specimen sequenced in a study of PD-L1 blockade in urothelial cancer. Method: immunoSEQ multiplex PCR; TCRdb's copy keeps in-frame clones and lacks some. The repertoire holds 75,000 to 90,000 clones, with roughly 82% as singletons. The source material was PBMCs, sampled around atezolizumab (anti-PD-L1) treatment. Source of these receptors: a man between 65 and 85 years old with urothelial cancer.

The chain is built from TRBV5-1 and TRBJ2-5, with a possible D match to TRBD1 (6 bases). The CDR3 totals 14 residues. With 0 bases removed from V and 3 bases from J, the gap between germline ends came to 9 bases. The germline V gene encodes CDR1 SGHRS and CDR2 YFSETQ. CDR3: CASSLDSGEETQYF. The CDR3 DNA is TGCGCCAGCAGCTTGGATTCAGGGGAAGAGACCCAGTACTTC.

The chain has TRBV19 and TRBJ1-2; D is perhaps TRBD1 (5 bases). The CDR3 has 14 amino acids. CDR1 LNHDA and CDR2 SQIVND come from the germline V gene (reference sequence). Deletions cut 5 bases from V and 9 bases from J, with 19 bases between. DNA for the CDR3: TGTGCCAGTAGTTTATCGGGACTTGGTGAGAGCTACACCTTC. This sequence encodes CASSLSGLGESYTF.

The chain couples TRBV6-6 to TRBJ1-1; the match to TRBD1 covers 10 bases. Germline V gives CDR1 MNHNY, CDR2 SVGAGI (reference sequence). Trimming at V came to 7 bases and at J to 6 bases, leaving 11 bases not matched to a gene. The CDR3 consists of 15 residues. CDR3 residues: CASTRPGTGVPEAFF. DNA of the CDR3: TGTGCCAGCACCCGACCCGGGACAGGGGTACCTGAAGCTTTCTTT.

The chain joins TRBV7-3 to TRBJ1-1, with 8 bases fitting TRBD1. Losses at the gene ends were 5 bases for V and 5 bases for J; bases not matched to a gene: 4. The germline CDR1 and CDR2 sequences are SGHTA and FQGTGA. There are 13 residues in the CDR3. In DNA form, the CDR3 reads TGTGCCAGCAGCCTAAACAGGGGGACTGAAGCTTTCTTT. Residues: CASSLNRGTEAFF. Full variable domain (rest looked up from reference TRBV7-3 and TRBJ1-1): GAGVSQTPSNKVTEKGKYVELRCDPISGHTALYWYRQSLGQGPEFLIYFQGTGAADDSGLPNDRFFAVRPEGSVSTLKIQRTERGDSAVYLCASSLNRGTEAFFGQGTRLTVV.

The chain employs TRBV5-1 and TRBJ2-3; 8 nucleotides agree with TRBD2. Germline CDR1 and CDR2: SGHRS and YFSETQ. Germline trimming cut 5 bases from V and 3 bases from J; bases unmatched to any gene: 8. The CDR3 loop spans 15 amino acids. The chain's CDR3 is CASRFAGGPTDTQYF. CDR3 in DNA: TGCGCCAGCAGGTTTGCGGGGGGCCCAACAGATACGCAGTATTTT.

The chain employs TRBV19 and TRBJ1-4; 7 positions agree with TRBD1. The V gene's germline CDR1 is LNHDA and CDR2 SQIVND (reference sequence). V gave up 4 bases and J gave up 0 bases; unmatched junction bases: 8. This CDR3 comprises 17 residues. CDR3 in DNA: TGTGCCAGTAGTACCCGGGACAGTCCGGCAACTAATGAAAAACTGTTTTTT. Encoded protein: CASSTRDSPATNEKLFF.

This clone showed up just once. The chain links TRBV4-1 to TRBJ2-7, with 7 bases lining up with TRBD1. CDR1 and CDR2 from the germline V gene are MGHRA and YSYEKL. The CDR3 consists of 15 residues. The V segment lost 1 base and the J segment 2 bases; nucleotides outside the gene matches: 5. The chain's CDR3 is CASSQAPGQAYEQYF. CDR3 nucleotides: TGCGCCAGCAGCCAAGCCCCCGGACAGGCCTACGAGCAGTACTTC.

This clone was seen just once. The V and J genes are TRBV18 and TRBJ2-1; 12 positions match TRBD2. Germline V lookup: CDR1 KGHSH, CDR2 LQKENI. The V and J ends lost 3 bases and 8 bases, in that order; junction bases with no gene match: 5. The CDR3 has 15 residues. CDR3 DNA: TGTGCCAGCTCACCCGGACTAGCGGGGAGGGATGAGCAGTTCTTC. It translates to CASSPGLAGRDEQFF.

J is TRBJ1-2 and V is TRBV19, with D possibly matching TRBD1 (5 bases). The CDR3 sequence is 14 residues long. Germline CDR1 is LNHDA and CDR2 is SQIVND (reference sequence). V lost 0 bases and J lost 6, with 11 bases in between. CDR3: CASSIEAGQDGYTF. CDR3 nucleotides: TGTGCCAGTAGTATAGAAGCAGGGCAGGATGGCTACACCTTC. Full variable domain (outside the CDR3, taken from reference TRBV19 and TRBJ1-2): DGGITQSPKYLFRKEGQNVTLSCEQNLNHDAMYWYRQDPGQGLRLIYYSQIVNDFQKGDIAEGYSVSREKKESFPLTVTSAQKNPTAFYLCASSIEAGQDGYTFGSGTRLTVV.

CDR3 in amino acids: CASSRTGGFLSVLTF. The CDR3 nucleotides read TGTGCCAGCAGCCGGACAGGGGGCTTCCTGAGCGTCCTGACTTTC. V and J are TRBV14 and TRBJ2-6, with 11 bases aligning to TRBD1. The CDR3 covers 15 residues. The germline V gene encodes CDR1 SGHDN and CDR2 FVKESK. After removal of 4 bases from V and 12 bases from J, the junction contained 8 bases not matched to a gene.

The chain carries TRBV13 and TRBJ1-2; D gene unclear. Germline loops: CDR1 PRHDT, CDR2 FYEKMQ (reference sequence). The CDR3 is 14 residues long. Trimming removed 2 bases at V and 2 bases at J, with 9 bases between. The CDR3 DNA reads as TGTGCCAGCAGCTTATCCGGGGAGAACTATGGCTACACCTTC. Translating it yields CASSLSGENYGYTF.

Only one count was recorded for this clone. The rearrangement links TRBV19 to TRBJ1-5; D remains ambiguous. The germline V and J ends were trimmed by 6 bases and 5 bases, with 17 bases remaining between them. Per germline, CDR1 LNHDA and CDR2 SQIVND (reference sequence). The CDR3 runs to 15 residues. CDR3 coding DNA: TGTGCCAGTAGCGTCCCTGGCAGGCCGGATCAGCCCCAGCATTTT. Its translation is CASSVPGRPDQPQHF.

V is TRBV29-1 and J is TRBJ2-7, with 10 bases matching TRBD1. This CDR3 region has 12 residues. V was pared by 8 bases and J by 5 bases, with 6 bases of the junction left unmatched. Germline V CDR1 and CDR2: SQVTM, ANQGSEA. This chain's CDR3 is CSYGQGDNEQYF. CDR3 DNA: TGCAGCTACGGACAGGGGGACAACGAGCAGTACTTC.

This clone turned up a few times. V is TRBV7-9 and J is TRBJ2-7, with 7 nucleotides matching TRBD1. J was trimmed by 7 bases and V by 5 bases; bases with no gene match: 11. In germline, CDR1 is SEHNR, CDR2 FQNEAQ (reference sequence). The CDR3 consists of 14 residues. This CDR3 is CASSPFVTGREQYF. For the CDR3, the DNA is TGTGCCAGCAGCCCTTTTGTGACAGGGCGTGAGCAGTACTTC.

This clone was recorded once. The rearrangement joins TRBV7-9 to TRBJ1-2; D gene uncertain. The V gene's germline CDR1 is SEHNR and CDR2 FQNEAQ (reference sequence). V gave up 5 bases and J gave up 12 bases, with 19 bases separating them. This CDR3 has 13 amino acids. CDR3 in DNA: TGTGCCAGCAGCCAAGGCGGAGCGATAGCGGACACCTTC. Translated, it gives CASSQGGAIADTF. Full variable domain (remainder filled in from reference TRBV7-9 and TRBJ1-2): DTGVSQNPRHKITKRGQNVTFRCDPISEHNRLYWYRQTLGQGPEFLTYFQNEAQLEKSRLLSDRFSAERPKGSFSTLEIQRTEQGDSAMYLCASSQGGAIADTFGSGTRLTVV.

This chain connects TRBV4-2 to TRBJ1-2, with D perhaps matching TRBD1 (5 bases). Per germline, CDR1 LGHNA and CDR2 YNFKEQ. This CDR3 comprises 14 residues. Trimming shortened V by 0 bases and J by 8 bases, and 13 bases separated the two germline ends. The CDR3 sequence is CASSQDRDSGGYTF. The DNA for the CDR3 is TGTGCCAGCAGCCAAGATAGGGACTCAGGCGGCTACACCTTC.

V usage is TRBV7-2 and J usage is TRBJ2-7; D may be TRBD1 (6 bases). In germline, CDR1 is SGHTA, CDR2 FQGNSA. The length of the CDR3 is 13 residues. V was cut by 5 bases and J by 7 bases, with 15 bases left in between. The CDR3 here is CASSPLRGGEQYF. The CDR3 DNA reads as TGTGCCAGCAGCCCTTTGAGAGGGGGAGAGCAGTACTTC.

The chain couples TRBV6-1 to TRBJ1-2; no clear D gene. The V gene's germline CDR1 is MNHNS and CDR2 SASEGT. The ends were cut back, 3 bases at V and 2 bases at J, with 7 bases in the middle. The CDR3 runs to 13 residues. The CDR3: CASSEAGNYGYTF. CDR3 in DNA: TGTGCCAGCAGTGAGGCGGGAAACTATGGCTACACCTTC.

The chain carries TRBV6-6 and TRBJ2-3; TRBD1 matches 11 bases. Per germline, CDR1 MNHNY and CDR2 SVGAGI (reference sequence). The CDR3 loop spans 16 amino acids. Germline trimming cut 2 bases from V and 3 bases from J; bases unmatched to any gene: 4. CDR3 coding DNA: TGTGCCAGCAGTTACGGAGGGACAGGGGGGACAGATACGCAGTATTTT. Amino acid sequence: CASSYGGTGGTDTQYF.

The chain is built from TRBV7-9 and TRBJ2-2, with a tentative D call TRBD2 (6 bases). Trimming removed 4 bases from V and 4 bases from J, with 10 bases in between. The CDR3 has 14 residues. CDR1 and CDR2 (germline): SEHNR, FQNEAQ (reference sequence). CDR3 coding DNA: TGTGCCAGCAGCTCTCGGGAGATCACCGGGGAGCTGTTTTTT. This translates into CASSSREITGELFF.